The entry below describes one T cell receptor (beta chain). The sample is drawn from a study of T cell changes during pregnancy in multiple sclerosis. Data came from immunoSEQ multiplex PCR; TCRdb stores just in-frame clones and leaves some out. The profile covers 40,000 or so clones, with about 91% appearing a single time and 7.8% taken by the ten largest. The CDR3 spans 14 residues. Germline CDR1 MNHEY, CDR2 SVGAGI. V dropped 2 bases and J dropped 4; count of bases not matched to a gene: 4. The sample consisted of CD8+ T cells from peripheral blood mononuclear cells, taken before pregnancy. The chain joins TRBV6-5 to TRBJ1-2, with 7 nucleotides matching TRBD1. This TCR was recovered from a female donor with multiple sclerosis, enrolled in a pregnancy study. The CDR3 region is CASSYEGAGYGYTF. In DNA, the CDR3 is TGTGCCAGCAGTTACGAGGGGGCGGGCTATGGCTACACCTTC.